This TCR beta chain is from a study of cytomegalovirus exposure and HLA in healthy donors. Study-wide background: Early on, a data release was issued that held some 91 million unique TCRs from HLA-typed donors. Regarding the study as a whole: With high specificity and sensitivity, the classifier reportedly diagnosed cytomegalovirus status.

The CDR3 contains 13 residues. V gave up 5 bases and J gave up 2 bases, with 9 bases separating them. CDR1 and CDR2 (germline): SGHAT, FQNNGV. Vbeta (60) and Jbeta (13) primers were used in the PCR. Profiling relied on immunoSEQ multiplex PCR, and the TCRdb table lists in-frame clones only, not all of them. The sample lists around 130,000 clones, 85% to 90% occurring once. Of note for this clone: Its antigen is undetermined.

The chain links TRBV11-2 to TRBJ1-1; D call uncertain. Sequencing input: PBMCs. The sequence was collected from a woman in her 30s in good health and CMV-seropositive. The CDR3 coding sequence is TGTGCCAGCAGCCGAAGGAGAAACACTGAAGCTTTCTTT. It encodes CASSRRRNTEAFF.